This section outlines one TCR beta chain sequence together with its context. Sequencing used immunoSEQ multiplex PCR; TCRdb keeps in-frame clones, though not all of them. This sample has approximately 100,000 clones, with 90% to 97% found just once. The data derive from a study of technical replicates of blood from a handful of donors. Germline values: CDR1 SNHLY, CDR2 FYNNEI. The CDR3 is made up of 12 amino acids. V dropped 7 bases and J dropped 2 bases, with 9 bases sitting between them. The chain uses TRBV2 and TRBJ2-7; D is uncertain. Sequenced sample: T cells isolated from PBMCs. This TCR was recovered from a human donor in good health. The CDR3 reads CASNVQPYEQYF. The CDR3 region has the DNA TGTGCCAGCAACGTACAGCCCTACGAGCAGTACTTC.